Listed below are T cell receptor beta chains from one sample, sequenced in a study of blood T cells in healthy people across ages. TCRdb used MiXCR to reprocess the 5' RACE reads, holding one entry per CDR3 protein. The sample has about 1.8 million distinct CDR3 sequences; just under 50% are singletons. The sample consisted of blood. These receptors all stem from a woman in her thirties or forties in good health. The CDR3 runs from the conserved cysteine through the conserved F or W. A D gene is named only where the DNA matches it firmly. A row's size may be missing; if present it is once, few, many or a size class.

clone_size d_call j_call v_call cdr3_nt cdr3_aa
- - TRBJ1-2 TRBV18 TGTGCCAGCTCACCGGACCAGGGAACCGTGCGTGGCTACACCTTC CASSPDQGTVRGYTF
few - TRBJ2-5 TRBV25-1 TGTGCCAGCAGACCCAGACTAGAAGCGTCGGAGACCCAGTACTTC CASRPRLEASETQYF
- - TRBJ2-2 TRBV7-2 TGTGCCAGCAGCTCCATGTTGGGGCTGAACACCGGGGAGCTGTTTTTT CASSSMLGLNTGELFF
- TRBD1 TRBJ2-7 TRBV7-2 TGTGCCAGCAGCTTGTCCGGGACAGGGGTACTACGAGGGCAGTACTTC CASSLSGTGVLRGQYF
- - TRBJ2-5 TRBV6-2/TRBV6-3 TGTGCCAGCGGGACACAGGACCAAGAGACCCAGTACTTC CASGTQDQETQYF
- - TRBJ2-5 TRBV4-1 TGCGCCAACAGTTCCGGACGAGGAGAGACCCGGTACTTC CANSSGRGETRYF
- - TRBJ2-5 TRBV5-1 TGCGCCAGCAGTTCCTCCGGGGGGAGCCAGGGGTGGATCCAGTACTTC CASSSSGGSQGWIQYF
- - TRBJ2-3 TRBV20-1 TGCAGTGCTAGTTCAAGAGATGCAGATACGCAGTATTTT CSASSRDADTQYF
- - TRBJ2-5 TRBV20-1 TGCAGTGCTCCCGGGGCATCCTCCGAGACCCAGTACTTC CSAPGASSETQYF
- - TRBJ1-2 TRBV25-1 TGTGCCAGCAGTGGGAGGGGCGGTGCTAGGCTCCCTGGCTACACCTTC CASSGRGGARLPGYTF
- - TRBJ1-2 TRBV28 TGTGCCAGCAGTTTTCCCGGGGCCGGTGGCTATGGCTACACCTTC CASSFPGAGGYGYTF
- - TRBJ2-1 TRBV14 TGTGCCAGCAGCCAAGATGCCTTTCTCACGAATGAGCAGTTCTTC CASSQDAFLTNEQFF
- - TRBJ2-5 TRBV27 TGTGCCAGCAGTTTATCTTTGACGGAGACCCAGTACTTC CASSLSLTETQYF
- - TRBJ2-7 TRBV21-1 TGTGCCAGCAGCCGAAAGCCCGACGGCCAGGGGCCTCGGAGGTACGAGCAGTACTTC CASSRKPDGQGPRRYEQYF
- TRBD1 TRBJ2-5 TRBV7-9 TGTGCCAGCAGCTTAGGGGCCCGGGACAGTGAAGAGACCCAGTACTTC CASSLGARDSEETQYF
few - TRBJ1-2 TRBV24-1 TGTGCCACCAGTGATCCGGGGTTCTATGGCTACACCTTC CATSDPGFYGYTF
- TRBD2 TRBJ2-7 TRBV20-1 TGCAGTGCTAGTCCGACTAGCGGAGCTAACTACGAGCAGTACTTC CSASPTSGANYEQYF
- TRBD1 TRBJ2-5 TRBV6-1 TGTGCCAGCAAAATCTCAGACCGGGACAGGGGAACCAAAGAGACCCAGTACTTC CASKISDRDRGTKETQYF
once - TRBJ2-7 TRBV6-5 TGTGCCAGCGGCCCTTCTTCAGGGAGATACGAGCAGTACTTC CASGPSSGRYEQYF
- - TRBJ2-5 TRBV20-1 TGCAGTGCTATATTTCCACTCACAGGGTTGGAGACCCAGTACTTC CSAIFPLTGLETQYF
few TRBD1 TRBJ2-7 TRBV5-1 TGCGCCAGCAGTAGGGGACAGCTCTCCTCCTACGAGCAGTACTTC CASSRGQLSSYEQYF